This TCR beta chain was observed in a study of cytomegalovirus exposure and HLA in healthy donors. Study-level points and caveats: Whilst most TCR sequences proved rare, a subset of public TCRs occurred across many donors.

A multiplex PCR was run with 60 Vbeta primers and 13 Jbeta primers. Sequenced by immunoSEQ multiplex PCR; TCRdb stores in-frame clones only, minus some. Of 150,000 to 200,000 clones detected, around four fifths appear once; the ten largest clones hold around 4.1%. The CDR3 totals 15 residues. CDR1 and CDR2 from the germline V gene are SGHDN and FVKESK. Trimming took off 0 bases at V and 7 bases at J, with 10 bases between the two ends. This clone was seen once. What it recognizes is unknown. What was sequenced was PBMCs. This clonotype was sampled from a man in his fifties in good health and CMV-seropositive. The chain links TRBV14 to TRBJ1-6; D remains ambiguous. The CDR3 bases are TGTGCCAGCAGCCAAGATCTGGGCTCGAATTCACCCCTCCACTTT. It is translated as CASSQDLGSNSPLHF.